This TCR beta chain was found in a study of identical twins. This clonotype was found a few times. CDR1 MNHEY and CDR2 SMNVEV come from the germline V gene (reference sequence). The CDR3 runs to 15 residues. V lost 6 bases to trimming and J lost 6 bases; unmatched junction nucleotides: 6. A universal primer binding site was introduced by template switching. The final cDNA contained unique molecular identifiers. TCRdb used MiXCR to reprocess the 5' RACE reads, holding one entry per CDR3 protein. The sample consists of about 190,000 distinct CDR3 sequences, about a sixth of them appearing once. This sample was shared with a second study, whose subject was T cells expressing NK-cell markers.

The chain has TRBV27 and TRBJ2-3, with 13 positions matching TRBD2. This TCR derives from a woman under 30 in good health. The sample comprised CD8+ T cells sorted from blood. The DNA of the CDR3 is TGTGCCAGCAGCGATACTAGCGGGAGGGCTGATACGCAGTATTTT. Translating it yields CASSDTSGRADTQYF.